This T cell receptor beta chain was identified during a study of T-cell reconstitution after alpha-beta-depleted transplantation in children. The CDR3 spans 16 residues. V was trimmed by 1 base and J by 4 bases, leaving 16 bases between them. Germline V gene lookup returns CDR1 SGHKS and CDR2 YYEKEE (reference sequence). Unique molecular identifiers were built into the TCRbeta library. TCRdb re-analysed the PCR reads in MiXCR, keeping a single row per CDR3 protein. The sample lists about 460,000 distinct CDR3 sequences; 12% were seen once. This clonotype occurred many times. This receptor was obtained from a human donor who donated a stem cell graft to a child with combined immunodeficiency. The chain has TRBV5-5 and TRBJ2-3, with TRBD1 as a possible D gene (5 bases). Source: PBMCs from the stem cell graft donor, taken from the stem cell graft. CDR3 loop: CASSLTRRLGADTQYF. The CDR3 DNA follows: TGTGCCAGCAGCTTGACTCGACGCCTAGGGGCAGATACGCAGTATTTT.